These 30 T cell receptor beta chains came from one sample sequenced in a study of shared clonotypes between healthy human individuals. The method was immunoSEQ multiplex PCR; TCRdb's version includes in-frame clones alone and lacks a portion of them. This table holds about 820,000 clones, 80% to 95% found once. Cells designated naive CD8 were CD45RO-negative and were positively selected for CCR7, with terminally differentiated effector memory CD45RA+ cells excluded. Sample: naive CD8+ T cells sorted from blood. These receptors all come from a young man in good health.

A single count supports this clone. The chain joins TRBV27 to TRBJ2-5; the match to TRBD1 covers 9 bases. The CDR3 length is 16 residues. The germline V gene has CDR1 MNHEY and CDR2 SMNVEV (reference sequence). After removal of 5 bases from V and 4 bases from J, the junction contained 11 bases not matched to a gene. This CDR3 reads CASSPLQGAISETQYF. For the CDR3, the DNA is TGTGCCAGCAGTCCGCTACAGGGGGCTATTTCAGAGACCCAGTACTTC.

The V gene is TRBV6-5, the J gene TRBJ2-7; the D is unclear. Trimming took off 8 bases at V and 0 bases at J, with 8 bases between the two ends. The CDR3 has 12 residues. CDR1 is MNHEY, CDR2 SVGAGI, per germline. The CDR3 nucleotides read TGTGCCAGCGGGTCCAGCTCCTACGAGCAGTACTTC. It translates to CASGSSSYEQYF.

V usage is TRBV5-1 and J usage is TRBJ2-7; D is undetermined. Germline V gene lookup returns CDR1 SGHRS and CDR2 YFSETQ. Trimming took off 0 bases at V and 6 bases at J, with 13 bases between the two ends. The CDR3 spans 14 residues. The CDR3 DNA reads TGCGCCAGCAGCTTGGCCAACTCTTGGACCGAGCAGTACTTC. Translation: CASSLANSWTEQYF.

This clone was seen once. This rearrangement joins TRBV6-1 to TRBJ2-3, with TRBD1 matching over 8 bases. CDR3 length: 16 residues. The germline V gene has CDR1 MNHNS and CDR2 SASEGT. J was trimmed by 6 bases and V by 4 bases; bases with no gene match: 12. The CDR3 nucleotides are TGTGCCAGCAGTGGTCCGGGACAGGCCATTTGGGATACGCAGTATTTT. Residues: CASSGPGQAIWDTQYF.

V is TRBV27 and J is TRBJ2-5, with TRBD1 identical over 7 bases. V trimming: 6 bases; J trimming: 4 bases; junction bases outside the gene matches: 5. The CDR3 loop spans 13 amino acids. CDR1 and CDR2 from the germline V gene are MNHEY and SMNVEV (reference sequence). The CDR3 bases are TGTGCCAGCAGAACAGGGGTGTCAGAGACCCAGTACTTC. Translation: CASRTGVSETQYF.

This clone was picked up one time. The V gene is TRBV30, the J gene TRBJ2-7; no firm D call. Germline V lookup: CDR1 GTSNPN, CDR2 SVGIG (reference sequence). V gave up 0 bases and J gave up 4 bases, with 7 bases separating them. This CDR3 region has 12 residues. The CDR3 nucleotides read TGTGCCTGGAGTGTTGGCGGTTACGAGCAGTACTTC. This translates into CAWSVGGYEQYF.

V gene TRBV28 combines with J gene TRBJ1-2, with 10 bases matching TRBD1. The CDR3 sequence is 16 residues long. Germline CDR1 MDHEN, CDR2 SYDVKM. The V gene end was trimmed by 2 bases and the J gene end by 4 bases; junction bases not matched to a gene: 7. This CDR3 is CASSLGTGVLRYGYTF. The CDR3 region has the DNA TGTGCCAGCAGTTTAGGGACAGGGGTTCTACGCTATGGCTACACCTTC.

This chain joins TRBV11-3 and TRBJ2-5; D ambiguous. CDR1 and CDR2 from the germline V gene are SGHNT and YENEEA. Deletions cut 3 bases from V and 8 bases from J, with 13 bases between. The CDR3 covers 13 residues. The CDR3 DNA reads TGTGCCAGCAGCTTCCACGCGTTAGATACCCAGTACTTC. It yields the protein CASSFHALDTQYF.

This clone was seen only once. This chain connects TRBV2 to TRBJ2-1; D gene ambiguous. Germline CDR1 SNHLY, CDR2 FYNNEI. This CDR3 is 11 amino acids long. The V gene lost 6 bases and the J gene lost 5 bases, with 5 bases spanning the gap. DNA for the CDR3: TGTGCCAGCAGCTATGACAATGAGCAGTTCTTC. This codes for CASSYDNEQFF.

This chain connects TRBV2 to TRBJ2-7, with TRBD1 matching 8 bases. The CDR3 spans 16 residues. Germline V CDR1 and CDR2: SNHLY, FYNNEI. Trimming at V came to 2 bases and at J to 3 bases, leaving 9 bases not matched to a gene. The CDR3 is CASSEFGTGAIYEQYF. As DNA, the CDR3 is TGTGCCAGCAGTGAATTTGGGACAGGCGCTATCTACGAGCAGTACTTC.

The chain links TRBV5-6 to TRBJ1-3; D unresolved. The germline V gene has CDR1 SGHDT and CDR2 YYEEEE. There are 15 residues in the CDR3. The V end lost 3 bases, the J end lost 0 bases, and 10 bases lay between the germline ends. CDR3 amino acids: CASSWTEGSGNTIYF. The DNA of the CDR3 is TGTGCCAGCAGCTGGACGGAAGGCTCTGGAAACACCATATATTTT.

The chain has TRBV15 and TRBJ2-1, with D uncertain. There are 12 residues in the CDR3. Deletions cut 3 bases from V and 5 bases from J, with 5 bases between. CDR1 is LNHNV, CDR2 YYDKDF, per germline (reference sequence). The CDR3 protein is CATSRENNEQFF. CDR3 nucleotides: TGTGCCACCAGCAGGGAAAACAATGAGCAGTTCTTC.

The chain combines TRBV27 with TRBJ2-7; the D gene is possibly TRBD1 (6 bases). The CDR3 is 14 amino acids. Trimming removed 6 bases at V and 1 base at J, with 13 bases between. Per the germline V gene, CDR1 is MNHEY and CDR2 is SMNVEV (reference sequence). CDR3 loop: CASRTQGGSYEQYF. CDR3 nucleotide sequence: TGTGCCAGCAGGACACAGGGTGGGTCCTACGAGCAGTACTTC.

This clone was detected many times. The sample has other DNA sequences that encode this CDR3 too. The rearrangement joins TRBV7-9 to TRBJ2-3; D is unresolved. The germline V and J ends were trimmed by 5 bases and 2 bases, with 2 bases remaining between them. This CDR3 is built from 11 residues. CDR1 and CDR2 from the germline V gene are SEHNR and FQNEAQ (reference sequence). The DNA of the CDR3 is TGTGCCAGCAGCCCCACAGATACGCAGTATTTT. Its protein is CASSPTDTQYF.

The gene calls are TRBV7-9 and TRBJ2-7; 8 bases map to TRBD1. This CDR3 has 17 residues. The trim removed 3 bases at V and 3 bases at J, leaving 13 bases unmatched. The germline V gene encodes CDR1 SEHNR and CDR2 FQNEAQ (reference sequence). The CDR3 sequence is CASSFEVNGQGIYEQYF. Here the CDR3 DNA reads TGTGCCAGCAGCTTCGAGGTGAATGGACAGGGAATCTACGAGCAGTACTTC.

The chain carries TRBV28 and TRBJ2-1; weak D call: TRBD2 (5 bases). CDR3 length equals 15 residues. Germline V gives CDR1 MDHEN, CDR2 SYDVKM. The V and J ends lost 3 bases and 8 bases respectively, with 17 bases between them. The CDR3: CASSFFGISRYEQFF. The CDR3 DNA reads TGTGCCAGCAGTTTTTTCGGGATTTCGCGGTATGAGCAGTTCTTC.

The chain employs TRBV6-1 and TRBJ1-1; D possibly corresponds to TRBD1 (5 bases). The CDR3 sequence is 15 residues long. With 1 base removed from V and 2 bases from J, the gap between germline ends came to 11 bases. Germline CDR1 is MNHNS and CDR2 is SASEGT. The CDR3 protein is CASSEGPTVNTEAFF. The CDR3 DNA is TGTGCCAGCAGTGAAGGACCGACAGTTAACACTGAAGCTTTCTTT.

This chain links TRBV7-2 with TRBJ2-1; D ambiguous. With 1 base removed from V and 9 bases from J, the gap between germline ends came to 4 bases. Per germline, CDR1 SGHTA and CDR2 FQGNSA. CDR3 size: 11 residues. The CDR3 DNA is TGTGCCAGCAGCTTAGGAGTTGAGCAGTTCTTC. It specifies CASSLGVEQFF.

This clone was counted a single time. The chain carries TRBV7-6 and TRBJ2-5, with D tentatively TRBD2 (5 bases). V was clipped by 0 bases and J by 2 bases, with 13 bases between them. Germline-derived CDR1 and CDR2 are SGHVS and FNYEAQ. This CDR3 contains 16 residues. In DNA, the CDR3 is TGTGCCAGCAGCTTAGCCCTAGGGCGGGCGCAAGAGACCCAGTACTTC. This translates into CASSLALGRAQETQYF.

The chain links TRBV9 to TRBJ2-7, with TRBD2 matching 12 bases. After removal of 4 bases from V and 5 bases from J, the junction contained 10 bases not matched to a gene. The CDR3 totals 16 residues. In germline, CDR1 is SGDLS, CDR2 YYNGEE. DNA of the CDR3: TGTGCCAGCAGCCAGAGGACTAGCGGGAACCTCGACGAGCAGTACTTC. It encodes CASSQRTSGNLDEQYF.

The rearrangement uses TRBV6-4 and TRBJ2-1; 9 positions match TRBD2. The germline gives CDR1 MRHNA, CDR2 SNTAGT. CDR3 length equals 14 residues. V was clipped by 8 bases and J by 4 bases; unmatched bases: 6. The DNA of the CDR3 is TGTGCCAGCCCCGGACTAGCGAGATACAATGAGCAGTTCTTC. Amino acids: CASPGLARYNEQFF.

The J gene is TRBJ1-1, the V gene TRBV19; the D is unclear. Trimming cost V 8 bases and J 7 bases, with 11 bases left between them. Germline V lookup: CDR1 LNHDA, CDR2 SQIVND (reference sequence). The CDR3 loop spans 11 amino acids. In DNA, the CDR3 is TGTGCCAGTGGAGAGAACGGTGAAGCTTTCTTT. It codes for CASGENGEAFF. Using reference TRBV19 and TRBJ1-1 for the parts outside the CDR3, the full variable domain is DGGITQSPKYLFRKEGQNVTLSCEQNLNHDAMYWYRQDPGQGLRLIYYSQIVNDFQKGDIAEGYSVSREKKESFPLTVTSAQKNPTAFYLCASGENGEAFFGQGTRLTVV.

The chain combines TRBV7-9 with TRBJ2-1; TRBD2 matches at 9 bases. The J segment lost 7 bases and the V segment lost 4 bases, leaving 11 bases of the junction unmatched. Germline CDR1 is SEHNR and CDR2 is FQNEAQ (reference sequence). CDR3 length equals 16 residues. In nucleotides, the CDR3 is TGTGCCAGCAGCTCGACGGGCGGGAGGGCCGGGAATGAGCAGTTCTTC. This codes for CASSSTGGRAGNEQFF.

The chain employs TRBV7-9 and TRBJ2-1; D gene ambiguous. Germline loops: CDR1 SEHNR, CDR2 FQNEAQ (reference sequence). V lost 3 bases, J lost 3 bases, and 9 bases lay in between. The CDR3 has 14 residues. CDR3 loop: CASSFQNLYNEQFF. The CDR3 DNA reads as TGTGCCAGCAGCTTCCAAAATCTCTACAATGAGCAGTTCTTC.

This chain uses TRBV5-6 with TRBJ2-1; 8 bases agree with TRBD1. The trim removed 0 bases at V and 6 bases at J, leaving 2 bases unmatched. Germline V gene sequence: CDR1 SGHDT, CDR2 YYEEEE. CDR3 length: 14 residues. CDR3 coding DNA: TGTGCCAGCAGCTTGGTGGGACAGGTCAATGAGCAGTTCTTC. Encoded protein: CASSLVGQVNEQFF.

The V gene is TRBV11-2, the J gene TRBJ2-7, with D tentatively TRBD1 (6 bases). The germline CDR1 and CDR2 sequences are SGHAT and FQNNGV. V was shortened by 2 bases and J by 2 bases, with 19 bases between the two germline ends. CDR3 length: 17 residues. CDR3 amino acids: CASSLPQGSGDPYEQYF. The CDR3 bases are TGTGCCAGCAGCTTACCGCAGGGGTCAGGGGATCCCTACGAGCAGTACTTC.

The chain combines TRBV14 with TRBJ1-3; D gene ambiguous. This CDR3 contains 19 residues. Trimming removed 0 bases from V and 0 bases from J, with 18 bases in between. Per the germline V gene, CDR1 is SGHDN and CDR2 is FVKESK. The CDR3 bases are TGTGCCAGCAGCCAAGAACGCCAGCGACCTACGGACTCTGGAAACACCATATATTTT. Translated, it gives CASSQERQRPTDSGNTIYF.

The V and J genes are TRBV7-6 and TRBJ2-2, with 8 positions matching TRBD1. This CDR3 is 17 amino acids long. V trimming: 5 bases; J trimming: 0 bases; junction bases outside the gene matches: 8. Germline assignment: CDR1 SGHVS and CDR2 FNYEAQ. CDR3 region: CASSKRPGGANTGELFF. CDR3 in DNA: TGTGCCAGCAGCAAGCGACCAGGGGGCGCGAACACCGGGGAGCTGTTTTTT.

V and J are TRBV5-4 and TRBJ2-3; D may be TRBD2 (6 bases). The CDR3 consists of 17 residues. Germline V gene lookup returns CDR1 SGHNT and CDR2 YYREEE (reference sequence). V lost 0 bases and J 0 bases, leaving 14 bases between the germline ends. DNA of the CDR3: TGTGCCAGCAGCTTGGAAGTGGAGGGAGTCAGCACAGATACGCAGTATTTT. It codes for CASSLEVEGVSTDTQYF.

This clone was picked up one time. The genes are TRBV11-2 and TRBJ2-7, with 8 bases identical to TRBD2. The CDR3 contains 15 residues. Germline V CDR1 and CDR2: SGHAT, FQNNGV. Trimming at V came to 1 base and at J to 4 bases, leaving 6 bases not matched to a gene. The CDR3 DNA follows: TGTGCCAGCAGCTTAGTTCCAGCGGGAGTATACGAGCAGTACTTC. Encoded protein: CASSLVPAGVYEQYF.